A selection of T cell receptor beta chains follows, all from one sample in a study of OX40 agonist ivuxolimab in advanced cancers. Method: immunoSEQ multiplex PCR; TCRdb's copy keeps in-frame clones and lacks some. This table holds under 70,000 clones, approximately 90% found once. This material consisted of CD4+ or CD8+ T cells sorted from blood, taken in a trial of the OX40 agonist ivuxolimab. The receptor source for this set is an adult with an advanced solid tumor such as melanoma, head and neck, liver or kidney cancer. The CDR3 runs from the conserved cysteine through the conserved F or W. D genes are given only for firm matches. For some rows the clone size is stated as once, few or many, or as a class when expanded; others skip it.

V,J,D,size,CDR3,DNA
TRBV7-6,TRBJ2-2,NA,NA,CASSNLDEEAGTGELFF,TGTGCCAGCAGCAATCTAGATGAGGAAGCGGGCACCGGGGAGCTGTTTTTT
TRBV6-1,TRBJ2-7,NA,NA,CASSEQEGGVYEQYF,TGTGCCAGCAGTGAACAGGAGGGCGGAGTTTACGAGCAGTACTTC
TRBV13,TRBJ2-3,NA,NA,CASSLEGTTDTQYF,TGTGCCAGCAGCTTAGAGGGAACAACAGATACGCAGTATTTT
TRBV27,TRBJ1-5,NA,NA,CASSLHFSNQPQHF,TGTGCCAGCAGTTTACATTTTAGCAATCAGCCCCAGCATTTT
TRBV13,TRBJ2-7,NA,NA,CASSYRDGPYEQYF,TGTGCCAGCAGCTACCGGGACGGCCCCTACGAGCAGTACTTC
TRBV27,TRBJ2-3,TRBD2,NA,CASRSRGTSKDTQYF,TGTGCCAGCAGATCTCGTGGGACTAGCAAGGATACGCAGTATTTT
TRBV7-6,TRBJ2-7,NA,NA,CASSATRGYEQYF,TGTGCCAGCAGCGCCACGCGGGGCTACGAGCAGTACTTC
TRBV19,TRBJ2-1,NA,NA,CASREDSAAYNEQFF,TGTGCCAGCAGAGAAGACAGTGCGGCCTACAATGAGCAGTTCTTC
TRBV9,TRBJ2-7,NA,NA,CASSQRPGYSYEQYF,TGTGCCAGCAGCCAACGGCCGGGCTACTCCTACGAGCAGTACTTC
TRBV29-1,TRBJ1-4,NA,NA,CSVKGTPATNEKLFF,TGCAGCGTTAAGGGAACTCCGGCGACTAATGAAAAACTGTTTTTT
TRBV4-3,TRBJ2-7,TRBD2,NA,CASSHARISGGGKSSYEQYF,TGCGCCAGCAGCCACGCCCGGATTAGCGGGGGGGGTAAGAGCTCCTACGAGCAGTACTTC
TRBV27,TRBJ2-1,TRBD2,NA,CASSLGTSGAYNEQFF,TGTGCCAGCAGTTTAGGGACTAGCGGGGCCTACAATGAGCAGTTCTTC
TRBV7-3,TRBJ2-6,NA,NA,CASSSKTGILSGANVLTF,TGTGCCAGCAGCTCAAAGACAGGAATCCTCTCTGGGGCCAACGTCCTGACTTTC
TRBV19,TRBJ2-2,NA,NA,CASSIVTSQGELFF,TGTGCCAGTAGTATAGTCACCTCCCAAGGGGAGCTGTTTTTT
TRBV19,TRBJ2-7,TRBD1,NA,CASSIRQGNEQYF,TGTGCCAGTAGTATCCGACAGGGCAACGAGCAGTACTTC
TRBV30,TRBJ2-3,NA,NA,CAWSVLVGTDTQYF,TGTGCCTGGAGTGTACTAGTCGGGACAGATACGCAGTATTTT
TRBV29-1,TRBJ2-2,NA,NA,CSAREGRAGELFF,TGCAGCGCCAGAGAGGGGCGGGCCGGGGAGCTGTTTTTT
TRBV27,TRBJ2-4,TRBD2,NA,CASSRGLGGNIQYF,TGTGCCAGCAGTAGGGGACTAGGGGGAAACATTCAGTACTTC
TRBV19,TRBJ1-6,TRBD1,NA,CASSYGDRGQSPLHF,TGTGCCAGTAGTTATGGGGACAGGGGGCAATCACCCCTCCACTTT
TRBV5-5,TRBJ2-7,NA,NA,CASSFGETEQYF,TGTGCCAGCAGCTTCGGTGAGACCGAGCAGTACTTC
TRBV6-5,TRBJ2-7,NA,NA,CASSLQGFGPNEQYF,TGTGCCAGCTCCCTCCAGGGGTTCGGCCCCAACGAGCAGTACTTC
TRBV14,TRBJ2-1,NA,NA,CASSRTETWSEQFF,TGTGCCAGCAGCCGCACTGAGACGTGGAGTGAGCAGTTCTTC
TRBV6-5,TRBJ2-7,NA,once,CASKTGSQPYEQYF,TGTGCCAGCAAAACCGGGAGCCAACCTTACGAGCAGTACTTC
TRBV29-1,TRBJ2-2,NA,NA,CSVESPRDSGELFF,TGCAGCGTTGAATCCCCCCGCGACAGCGGGGAGCTGTTTTTT
TRBV7-9,TRBJ2-1,NA,NA,CASSDRDLDFSSYNEQFF,TGTGCCAGCAGCGATCGGGACCTGGATTTCTCCTCCTACAATGAGCAGTTCTTC
TRBV12-5,TRBJ2-7,TRBD1,NA,CASGEAAGTGTYEQYF,TGTGCTAGTGGCGAGGCGGCCGGGACAGGGACCTACGAGCAGTACTTC
TRBV7-6,TRBJ2-1,NA,NA,CASSLVHGESYNEQFF,TGTGCCAGCAGCTTAGTCCACGGGGAAAGCTACAATGAGCAGTTCTTC
TRBV16,TRBJ1-1,NA,once,CASSQSGLNTEAFF,TGTGCCAGCAGCCAATCGGGGTTAAACACTGAAGCTTTCTTT
TRBV9,TRBJ1-1,TRBD1,NA,CASSASKQGPLMNTEAFF,TGTGCCAGCAGCGCTTCGAAACAGGGGCCCCTCATGAACACTGAAGCTTTCTTT
TRBV7-9,TRBJ2-1,TRBD2,NA,CASSRSGLAGNNEQFF,TGTGCCAGCAGTCGAAGCGGGCTAGCGGGGAACAATGAGCAGTTCTTC
TRBV6-5,TRBJ2-3,NA,NA,CASSYSSEAADTQYF,TGTGCCAGCAGTTACTCGTCGGAGGCCGCAGATACGCAGTATTTT
TRBV7-8,TRBJ1-2,NA,NA,CASSLRGQGGANYGYTF,TGTGCCAGCAGCTTAAGGGGCCAGGGAGGCGCTAACTATGGCTACACCTTC